Shown below are 21 T cell receptor beta chains from a single sample sequenced in a study of blood T cell repertoires in COVID-19. Sequencing used immunoSEQ multiplex PCR; TCRdb keeps in-frame clones, though not all of them. The sample records a few hundred thousand clones, about 88% being singletons. Material for sequencing was PBMCs or T cells enriched from blood (not recorded which). The receptors shown here come from a young woman who had recovered from COVID-19.

This clone was seen a single time. The chain employs TRBV25-1 and TRBJ2-5; D unresolved. The CDR3 totals 13 residues. Germline-derived CDR1 and CDR2 are MGHDK and SYGVNS. V was trimmed by 1 base and J by 4 bases, leaving 7 bases between them. This CDR3 is CASSESVPETQYF. CDR3 sequence (DNA): TGTGCCAGCAGTGAATCGGTGCCAGAGACCCAGTACTTC.

V gene TRBV6-2 or TRBV6-3 combines with J gene TRBJ2-7; 7 bases line up with TRBD1. This CDR3 region has 15 residues. Germline assignment: CDR1 MNHEY and CDR2 SVGEGT. V was clipped by 5 bases and J by 0 bases; unmatched bases: 7. In nucleotides, the CDR3 is TGTGCCAGCAGTAGAGGGGGCCTGACCTCCTACGAGCAGTACTTC. As protein: CASSRGGLTSYEQYF.

Written as DNA, the CDR3 is TGTGCCAGCAGAACTCCGGGACAGATCGCGGTGCAGTACTTC. This codes for CASRTPGQIAVQYF. The V and J genes are TRBV6-5 and TRBJ2-7; 7 nucleotides align to TRBD1. The V segment lost 6 bases and the J segment 9 bases; nucleotides outside the gene matches: 14. The germline V gene encodes CDR1 MNHEY and CDR2 SVGAGI. This CDR3 spans 14 amino acids.

The chain's CDR3 is CASSIGQGPWNEQFF. The CDR3 coding sequence is TGTGCCAGTAGTATAGGGCAGGGTCCATGGAATGAGCAGTTCTTC. The chain joins TRBV19 to TRBJ2-1, with D perhaps matching TRBD1 (5 bases). In germline, CDR1 is LNHDA, CDR2 SQIVND (reference sequence). Trimming stripped 1 base from V and 7 bases from J, with 14 bases between. The CDR3 is made up of 15 amino acids.

The chain employs TRBV19 and TRBJ1-5; D is undetermined. The germline V gene has CDR1 LNHDA and CDR2 SQIVND (reference sequence). The CDR3 contains 18 residues. Between the trimmed V and J ends, which lost 0 bases and 1 base, there was a span of 16 bases. This CDR3 is CASSIEILGELSNQPQHF. The CDR3 DNA is TGTGCCAGTAGTATAGAGATTCTCGGGGAGTTGAGCAATCAGCCCCAGCATTTT. The full variable domain, completed using reference TRBV19 and TRBJ1-5, is DGGITQSPKYLFRKEGQNVTLSCEQNLNHDAMYWYRQDPGQGLRLIYYSQIVNDFQKGDIAEGYSVSREKKESFPLTVTSAQKNPTAFYLCASSIEILGELSNQPQHFGDGTRLSIL.

This sequence joins TRBV11-2 and TRBJ2-7; 9 positions match TRBD1. The CDR3 extends over 14 amino acids. The junction had 7 bases not matched to a gene; V was cut back by 3 bases and J by 7 bases. Germline V gene lookup returns CDR1 SGHAT and CDR2 FQNNGV. The CDR3 bases are TGTGCCAGCAGCTTGCTCACAGGGGGCGGTGAGCAGTACTTC. Its translation is CASSLLTGGGEQYF.

This rearrangement joins TRBV18 to TRBJ2-2; TRBD2 matches 13 bases. CDR3 length equals 17 residues. The germline V gene encodes CDR1 KGHSH and CDR2 LQKENI. With V trimmed by 1 base and J by 5 bases, 4 bases remained unmatched. The CDR3 nucleotides are TGTGCCAGCTCACCACGGGGACTAGCGGGATCGACCGGGGAGCTGTTTTTT. The encoded protein is CASSPRGLAGSTGELFF.

The chain is built from TRBV13 and TRBJ1-1, with D hard to call. CDR3 length equals 13 residues. Trimming took off 4 bases at V and 6 bases at J, with 12 bases between the two ends. Germline assignment: CDR1 PRHDT and CDR2 FYEKMQ (reference sequence). The CDR3 loop reads CASSSHGLAEAFF. In nucleotides, the CDR3 is TGTGCCAGCAGCTCCCACGGTCTGGCTGAAGCTTTCTTT.

This chain connects TRBV19 to TRBJ1-1; D is uncertain. V dropped 7 bases and J dropped 4 bases, with 16 bases sitting between them. CDR1 LNHDA and CDR2 SQIVND come from the germline V gene (reference sequence). The length of the CDR3 is 14 residues. CDR3 loop: CASMEGVLSTEAFF. In DNA, the CDR3 is TGTGCCAGTATGGAGGGTGTCTTGAGCACTGAAGCTTTCTTT.

This chain uses TRBV27 with TRBJ1-6; no definite D call. Germline V gene lookup returns CDR1 MNHEY and CDR2 SMNVEV (reference sequence). The CDR3 consists of 17 residues. Trimming took 4 bases from V and 0 from J, leaving 13 bases between them. The CDR3 region has the DNA TGTGCCAGCAGTTACTACTCGGTGGGCTCCTATAATTCACCCCTCCACTTT. It codes for CASSYYSVGSYNSPLHF.

The chain recombines TRBV5-1 with TRBJ1-2; 7 bases are a match to TRBD1. Germline V CDR1 and CDR2: SGHRS, YFSETQ. The CDR3 extends over 16 amino acids. The V segment lost 2 bases and the J segment 5 bases; nucleotides outside the gene matches: 12. This chain's CDR3 is CASSFTPGGQRYGYTF. The CDR3 DNA reads TGCGCCAGCAGCTTCACCCCAGGGGGTCAGAGGTATGGCTACACCTTC. Complete variable domain (other parts from reference TRBV5-1 and TRBJ1-2): KAGVTQTPRYLIKTRGQQVTLSCSPISGHRSVSWYQQTPGQGLQFLFEYFSETQRNKGNFPGRFSGRQFSNSRSEMNVSTLELGDSALYLCASSFTPGGQRYGYTFGSGTRLTVV.

The chain joins TRBV29-1 to TRBJ2-2; weak D call: TRBD1 (6 bases). The CDR3 runs to 12 residues. V was clipped by 6 bases and J by 4 bases, with 9 bases between them. Germline values: CDR1 SQVTM, CDR2 ANQGSEA. The CDR3, as DNA: TGCAGCGTGGCGACAGGCACCGGGGAGCTGTTTTTT. As protein: CSVATGTGELFF.

The gene calls are TRBV19 and TRBJ2-7; D gene unclear. The CDR3 consists of 17 residues. Trimming removed 4 bases from V and 3 bases from J, with 22 bases in between. Germline-derived CDR1 and CDR2 are LNHDA and SQIVND (reference sequence). For the CDR3, the DNA is TGTGCCAGTAGTACCGGGTCTCGAAGTATCTTGGGCTACGAGCAGTACTTC. Amino acids: CASSTGSRSILGYEQYF.

The chain is built from TRBV18 and TRBJ2-1; 8 bases agree with TRBD1. J was trimmed by 3 bases and V by 0 bases; bases with no gene match: 4. From germline, CDR1 is KGHSH and CDR2 LQKENI. The CDR3 is 16 residues long. CDR3 in DNA: TGTGCCAGCTCACCACCGACAGGGGTCATCTACAATGAGCAGTTCTTC. Protein product: CASSPPTGVIYNEQFF.

The chain is built from TRBV7-3 and TRBJ2-2, with D perhaps matching TRBD2 (5 bases). This CDR3 comprises 16 residues. Trimming stripped 5 bases from V and 0 bases from J, with 13 bases between. CDR1 is SGHTA and CDR2 is FQGTGA in the germline V gene. This chain's CDR3 is CASSPRGQPNTGELFF. CDR3 DNA: TGTGCCAGCAGCCCAAGAGGGCAGCCGAACACCGGGGAGCTGTTTTTT.

The rearrangement links TRBV6-1 to TRBJ2-5, with 10 bases lining up with TRBD2. Trimming took 0 bases from V and 2 from J; bases not matched to a gene: 0. Germline CDR1 reads MNHNS; CDR2 reads SASEGT. The CDR3 has 15 amino acids. CDR3 sequence (DNA): TGTGCCAGCAGTGAAGCAGCGGGGGGGCAAGAGACCCAGTACTTC. Amino acids: CASSEAAGGQETQYF.

The chain couples TRBV4-2 to TRBJ2-2; maybe TRBD1 (6 bases). CDR3 length: 18 residues. Germline V gene sequence: CDR1 LGHNA, CDR2 YNFKEQ. Trimming removed 0 bases at V and 2 bases at J, with 16 bases between. DNA of the CDR3: TGTGCCAGCAGCCAAGATCACCGAGACAGGTTTAACACCGGGGAGCTGTTTTTT. Protein: CASSQDHRDRFNTGELFF.

The rearrangement uses TRBV28 and TRBJ2-1, with a tentative D call TRBD2 (5 bases). V dropped 3 bases and J dropped 3 bases, with 12 bases sitting between them. The CDR3 runs to 15 residues. The germline CDR1 and CDR2 sequences are MDHEN and SYDVKM. This CDR3 reads CASSFSGIFYNEQFF. As DNA, the CDR3 is TGTGCCAGCAGTTTCTCCGGGATCTTCTACAATGAGCAGTTCTTC.

This chain connects TRBV5-1 to TRBJ2-1; 9 bases map to TRBD2. J gave up 5 bases and V 4 bases, and 4 bases lay outside the gene matches. The CDR3 runs to 14 residues. Germline V gene data show CDR1 as SGHRS and CDR2 as YFSETQ. The CDR3 sequence: CASSPSGVDNEQFF. The CDR3 DNA reads as TGCGCCAGCAGCCCTAGCGGGGTTGACAATGAGCAGTTCTTC.

The V and J genes are TRBV7-2 and TRBJ1-2; perhaps TRBD1 as D (6 bases). Germline V gene sequence: CDR1 SGHTA, CDR2 FQGNSA. V was cut by 5 bases and J by 4 bases, with 14 bases left in between. The CDR3 consists of 14 residues. The DNA for the CDR3 is TGTGCCAGCAGCGCAAAGGGACAACCCTATGGCTACACCTTC. It codes for CASSAKGQPYGYTF.

Of note for this clone: An end of the junction differs from the germline gene, which may be a read error. V usage is TRBV6-5 and J usage is TRBJ1-6, with a tentative D call TRBD1 (5 bases). This CDR3 is 14 amino acids long. CDR1 and CDR2 (germline): MNHEY, SVGAGI. The CDR3 DNA sequence: TGTGCCAGCAGTCTCGGGACTTATAGTTCACCCCTCCACTTT. Protein product: CASSLGTYSSPLHF.